The rows below give T cell receptor beta chains drawn from one sample of a study of blood T cell repertoires in COVID-19. Sequencing used immunoSEQ multiplex PCR; TCRdb keeps in-frame clones, though not all of them. Here the sample spans 80,000 to 95,000 clones, 60% to 85% being singletons. Material: peripheral blood. These receptors came from a woman older than 75 with acute or convalescent COVID-19. Both conserved end residues are part of each CDR3. A D gene is named only where the DNA matches it firmly. The size of a clone is reported for some rows only, either as once, few or many, or as a class for expanded clones.

clone size,J gene,V gene,D gene,CDR3 protein,CDR3 DNA
NA,TRBJ2-7,TRBV11-2,TRBD1,CASSRDRGEQYF,TGTGCCAGCAGTCGGGACAGGGGAGAGCAGTACTTC
NA,TRBJ1-2,TRBV3-1/TRBV3-2,NA,CASSQPLYNRARGYTF,TGTGCCAGCAGCCAGCCTTTATATAACAGGGCTCGTGGCTACACCTTC
once,TRBJ2-7,TRBV18,TRBD1,CASRDRVSYEQYF,TGTGCCAGCCGGGACAGAGTCTCCTACGAGCAGTACTTC
NA,TRBJ1-2,TRBV29-1,TRBD1,CSVSPGQGNKGYTF,TGCAGCGTATCCCCGGGACAGGGTAATAAAGGCTACACCTTC
NA,TRBJ2-7,TRBV27,NA,CASRIRDLAYEQYF,TGTGCCAGCAGAATACGGGACTTAGCCTACGAGCAGTACTTC
once,TRBJ1-5,TRBV19,TRBD1,CASSIARQGIGNQPQHF,TGTGCCAGTAGTATAGCCCGACAGGGAATCGGCAATCAGCCCCAGCATTTT
NA,TRBJ2-7,TRBV28,NA,CASIPTRTPYEQYF,TGTGCCAGCATCCCCACTAGAACTCCCTACGAGCAGTACTTC
NA,TRBJ1-5,TRBV28,TRBD1,CASSPSGQGLWPQHF,TGTGCCAGCAGCCCCTCGGGACAGGGATTATGGCCCCAGCATTTT
NA,TRBJ2-3,TRBV28,NA,CASSLTDTQYF,TGTGCCAGCTCATTGACTGATACGCAGTATTTT
NA,TRBJ1-2,TRBV4-1,TRBD1,CASSRAGTADYGYTF,TGCGCCAGCAGCCGCGCCGGGACAGCCGATTATGGCTACACCTTC
NA,TRBJ2-7,TRBV29-1,TRBD2,CSARDYGPNEQYF,TGCAGCGCCCGGGACTACGGGCCAAACGAGCAGTACTTC
NA,TRBJ2-3,TRBV30,TRBD2,CAWSVGLAGADTQYF,TGTGCCTGGAGTGTGGGCCTAGCGGGAGCAGATACGCAGTATTTT
NA,TRBJ2-1,TRBV19,TRBD2,CASSKAGTSGSVPHNEQFF,TGTGCCAGTAGCAAGGCCGGGACTAGCGGGAGCGTACCTCACAATGAGCAGTTCTTC
NA,TRBJ2-4,TRBV6-2/TRBV6-3,TRBD2,CASSVRGLAGQNIQYF,TGTGCCAGCAGTGTCAGGGGACTAGCGGGGCAAAACATTCAGTACTTC
NA,TRBJ2-5,TRBV9,NA,CASSPGQPTIQETQYF,TGTGCCAGCAGCCCCGGACAGCCGACGATACAAGAGACCCAGTACTTC
NA,TRBJ2-7,TRBV7-9,TRBD1,CASSAGTGLYEQYF,TGTGCCAGCAGCGCCGGGACAGGTCTCTACGAGCAGTACTTC
once,TRBJ1-4,TRBV29-1,NA,CSGGRANEKLFF,TGCAGCGGGGGACGGGCTAATGAAAAACTGTTTTTT
NA,TRBJ2-5,TRBV9,TRBD2,CASSVEPAGDQETQYF,TGTGCCAGCAGCGTAGAGCCAGCGGGGGACCAAGAGACCCAGTACTTC
NA,TRBJ1-6,TRBV2,TRBD1,CASRRDREYSPLHF,TGTGCCAGCAGGCGGGACAGGGAGTATTCACCCCTCCACTTT
few,TRBJ1-2,TRBV30,NA,CAWSVLTYGYTF,TGTGCCTGGAGTGTACTTACCTATGGCTACACCTTC
few,TRBJ2-5,TRBV4-1,TRBD2,CASSQDGGTSAIETQYF,TGCGCCAGCAGCCAAGATGGGGGGACTAGCGCGATTGAGACCCAGTACTTC
NA,TRBJ2-1,TRBV7-2,TRBD2,CASSRTSSGTSYNEQFF,TGTGCCAGCAGCCGCACCTCAAGCGGGACCTCCTACAATGAGCAGTTCTTC
NA,TRBJ2-5,TRBV7-6,TRBD2,CASSYQGLASETQYF,TGTGCCAGCAGCTATCAGGGACTAGCGTCGGAGACCCAGTACTTC
NA,TRBJ2-7,TRBV5-1,NA,CASSFLPYRDYEQYF,TGCGCCAGCAGCTTCCTACCCTACAGGGACTACGAGCAGTACTTC
NA,TRBJ2-7,TRBV6-4,TRBD2,CASSPGTSSYEQYF,TGTGCCAGCAGTCCCGGGACTAGTTCCTACGAGCAGTACTTC
NA,TRBJ2-2,TRBV2,NA,CASSEQVVTGELFF,TGTGCCAGCAGTGAACAGGTAGTCACCGGGGAGCTGTTTTTT